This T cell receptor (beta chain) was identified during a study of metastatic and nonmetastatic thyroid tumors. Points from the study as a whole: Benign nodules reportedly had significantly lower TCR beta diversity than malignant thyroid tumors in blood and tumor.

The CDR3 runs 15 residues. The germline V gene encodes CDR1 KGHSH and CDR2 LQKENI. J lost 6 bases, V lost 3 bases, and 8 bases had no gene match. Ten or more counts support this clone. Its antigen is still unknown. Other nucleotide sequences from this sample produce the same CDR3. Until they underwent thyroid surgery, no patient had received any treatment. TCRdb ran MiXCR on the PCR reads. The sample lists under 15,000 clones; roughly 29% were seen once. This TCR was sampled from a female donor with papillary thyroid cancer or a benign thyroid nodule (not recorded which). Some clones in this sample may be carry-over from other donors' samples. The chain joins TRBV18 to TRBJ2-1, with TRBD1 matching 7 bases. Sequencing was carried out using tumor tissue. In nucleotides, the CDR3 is TGTGCCAGCTCACCTGAGACAGGGCTGGGCAATGAGCAGTTCTTC. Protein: CASSPETGLGNEQFF.